This is a list of T cell receptor beta chains from one sample in a study of OX40 agonist ivuxolimab in advanced cancers. Repertoires were generated with immunoSEQ multiplex PCR, while TCRdb's copy carries only in-frame clones and drops some. The sample has 99,000 or so clones, roughly 90% seen once. The sequencing used CD4+ or CD8+ T cells sorted from blood, collected in a trial of the OX40 agonist ivuxolimab. These receptors were collected from an adult with an advanced solid tumor such as melanoma, head and neck, liver or kidney cancer. Each CDR3 is given with its conserved first and last residue. A D gene is named only where the DNA matches it firmly. Only part of the rows carry a size: once, few, many, or a class if the clone is expanded.

- | TRBJ1-5 | - | 14 | TRBV28 | TGTGCCAGCAGTCGGGGTGGTCCCAATCAGCCCCAGCATTTT | CASSRGGPNQPQHF
- | TRBJ2-7 | TRBD1 | 15 | TRBV7-8 | TGTGCCAGCAGCTTAGGAACAGGGGCGACCGGCGAGCAGTACTTC | CASSLGTGATGEQYF
- | TRBJ2-1 | - | 15 | TRBV11-3 | TGTGCCAGCAGCTTTACGGGTGTACCTTTTAATGAGCAGTTCTTC | CASSFTGVPFNEQFF
- | TRBJ1-2 | - | 13 | TRBV6-1 | TGTGCCAGCAGTGAAAATTCTAACTATGGCTACACCTTC | CASSENSNYGYTF
- | TRBJ2-2 | TRBD2 | 14 | TRBV9 | TGTGCCAGCAGCGTAAATAGCGGGACCGGGGAGCTGTTTTTT | CASSVNSGTGELFF
- | TRBJ2-3 | TRBD2 | 16 | TRBV5-1 | TGCGCCAGCAGCCCCGCCGGGGGAGGGAGCATCGATACGCAGTATTTT | CASSPAGGGSIDTQYF
- | TRBJ2-7 | TRBD2 | 16 | TRBV11-2 | TGTGCCAGCAGCTACCTCCCTGGCGGGAGGTCCTACGAGCAGTACTTC | CASSYLPGGRSYEQYF
once | TRBJ2-5 | TRBD2 | 15 | TRBV11-2 | TGTGCCAGCAGCCGGGCTAGCGGGAGTGAAGAGACCCAGTACTTC | CASSRASGSEETQYF
- | TRBJ2-1 | TRBD2 | 16 | TRBV5-8 | TGTGCCAGCAGCCATCTAGCGGGGATTTCCTACAATGAGCAGTTCTTC | CASSHLAGISYNEQFF
- | TRBJ1-1 | - | 14 | TRBV6-5 | TGTGCCAGCAGTTCCACGGACGGCGTCTCTGAAGCTTTCTTT | CASSSTDGVSEAFF